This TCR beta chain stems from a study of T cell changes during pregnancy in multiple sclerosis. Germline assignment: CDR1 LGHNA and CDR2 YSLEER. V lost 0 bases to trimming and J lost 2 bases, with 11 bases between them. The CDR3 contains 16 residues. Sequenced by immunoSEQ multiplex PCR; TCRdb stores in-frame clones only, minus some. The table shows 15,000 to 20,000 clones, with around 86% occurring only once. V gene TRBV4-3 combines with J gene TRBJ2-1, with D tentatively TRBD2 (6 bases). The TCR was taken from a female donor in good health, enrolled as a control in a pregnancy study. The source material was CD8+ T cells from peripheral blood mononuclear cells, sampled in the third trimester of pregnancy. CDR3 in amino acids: CASSQDPGATYNEQFF. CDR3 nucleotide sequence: TGCGCCAGCAGCCAAGATCCGGGAGCCACCTACAATGAGCAGTTCTTC.